Below, 25 T cell receptor beta chains from the same sample are listed, as sequenced in a study of PD-L1 blockade in urothelial cancer. Time point indicated: pretreatment peripheral blood. Repertoires were generated with immunoSEQ multiplex PCR, while TCRdb's copy carries only in-frame clones and drops some. The data show around 130,000 clones, with approximately 88% seen just once and 3.2% held by the top ten. The material was PBMCs, obtained around atezolizumab (anti-PD-L1) treatment. These receptors were obtained from a man aged 50 to 60 with urothelial cancer.

This clone was found once. This chain uses TRBV9 with TRBJ2-2; TRBD1 is a possible D gene (5 bases). V was trimmed by 1 base and J by 6 bases, leaving 16 bases between them. CDR3 length: 16 residues. Germline CDR1 and CDR2: SGDLS and YYNGEE. The CDR3 DNA follows: TGTGCCAGCAGCGTAATCGATAGATCAGGGCCCGGGGAGCTGTTTTTT. This translates into CASSVIDRSGPGELFF.

The chain carries TRBV4-1 and TRBJ2-7; TRBD2 might be the D (6 bases). Trimming removed 4 bases from V and 5 bases from J, with 18 bases in between. This CDR3 contains 15 residues. Germline CDR1 MGHRA, CDR2 YSYEKL. DNA for the CDR3: TGCGCCAGCAGCCGCGGGCTGGGGACTCGGGACGAGCAGTACTTC. It specifies CASSRGLGTRDEQYF.

The gene calls are TRBV7-9 and TRBJ1-5; TRBD1 might be the D (6 bases). The CDR3 runs to 13 residues. Deletions cut 4 bases from V and 8 bases from J, with 12 bases between. Per the germline V gene, CDR1 is SEHNR and CDR2 is FQNEAQ (reference sequence). CDR3 sequence reads: CASSSHREEPQHF. The CDR3 DNA sequence: TGTGCCAGCAGCTCACACAGGGAAGAGCCCCAGCATTTT.

The chain carries TRBV7-9 and TRBJ2-7; 8 nucleotides align to TRBD2. Trimming cost V 4 bases and J 2 bases; bases outside gene matches: 7. Germline V gene data show CDR1 as SEHNR and CDR2 as FQNEAQ (reference sequence). The CDR3 covers 15 residues. CDR3 loop: CASSSGLEGPYEQYF. DNA for the CDR3: TGTGCCAGCAGCTCGGGACTAGAGGGCCCCTACGAGCAGTACTTC.

The chain is built from TRBV5-1 and TRBJ2-7, with TRBD2 matching over 8 bases. The CDR3 runs to 14 residues. After removal of 3 bases from V and 6 bases from J, the junction contained 8 bases not matched to a gene. Germline lookup yields CDR1 SGHRS and CDR2 YFSETQ. CDR3 sequence reads: CASSWTLREVEQYF. The CDR3 nucleotides are TGCGCCAGCAGCTGGACTTTGCGGGAGGTCGAGCAGTACTTC.

The V gene is TRBV7-9, the J gene TRBJ2-4, with 15 nucleotides matching TRBD2. The CDR3 totals 16 residues. The germline CDR1 and CDR2 sequences are SEHNR and FQNEAQ (reference sequence). V lost 8 bases, J lost 5 bases, and 7 bases stayed unmatched. The CDR3 loop is CASGLAGGRGENIQYF. CDR3 bases: TGTGCCAGCGGACTAGCGGGAGGGCGGGGTGAAAACATTCAGTACTTC.

The chain uses TRBV5-4 and TRBJ2-5; 7 positions match TRBD1. Germline V gene sequence: CDR1 SGHNT, CDR2 YYREEE (reference sequence). Trimming took 6 bases from V and 2 from J; bases not matched to a gene: 10. The CDR3 contains 15 residues. CDR3 DNA sequence: TGTGCCAGCACTCCCAGAGGGGGCCAGCAAGAGACCCAGTACTTC. Its translation: CASTPRGGQQETQYF.

This sequence joins TRBV30 and TRBJ1-6; D is ambiguous. The germline CDR1 and CDR2 sequences are GTSNPN and SVGIG (reference sequence). The CDR3 is 14 residues long. Trimming pared 1 base from V and 5 bases from J, leaving 9 bases between. In DNA, the CDR3 is TGTGCCTGGAGTGCGCGACACGATAATTCACCCCTCCACTTT. It encodes CAWSARHDNSPLHF.

The CDR3 spells CASRMTSSATNEQFF. The CDR3 nucleotides read TGTGCCAGTAGGATGACTAGCTCCGCGACCAATGAGCAGTTCTTC. The V and J genes are TRBV19 and TRBJ2-1, with 7 bases identical to TRBD2. CDR1 LNHDA and CDR2 SQIVND come from the germline V gene (reference sequence). CDR3 length: 15 residues. The junction had 11 bases not matched to a gene; V was cut back by 6 bases and J by 6 bases.

The chain recombines TRBV29-1 with TRBJ1-2; D uncertain. V lost 4 bases, J lost 0 bases, and 12 bases lay in between. CDR1 is SQVTM and CDR2 is ANQGSEA in the germline V gene. This CDR3 region has 14 residues. CDR3 coding DNA: TGCAGCGTTGGGACTCACTTAGCTAACTATGGCTACACCTTC. It is translated as CSVGTHLANYGYTF.

V usage is TRBV9 and J usage is TRBJ2-5; 8 nucleotides align to TRBD2. Germline assignment: CDR1 SGDLS and CDR2 YYNGEE. The junction had 6 bases not matched to a gene; V was cut back by 4 bases and J by 4 bases. This CDR3 comprises 14 residues. CDR3 residues: CASSLTGTRETQYF. CDR3 DNA sequence: TGTGCCAGCAGCTTAACCGGGACTAGAGAGACCCAGTACTTC.

This sequence joins TRBV6-4 and TRBJ2-5, with 7 bases fitting TRBD1. J lost 3 bases, V lost 2 bases, and 6 bases had no gene match. CDR1 is MRHNA, CDR2 SNTAGT, per germline. The CDR3 runs to 15 residues. DNA of the CDR3: TGTGCCAGCAGTGACACCGATACAGGGGAAGAGACCCAGTACTTC. This translates into CASSDTDTGEETQYF.

The chain carries TRBV6-5 and TRBJ1-1, with a possible D match to TRBD1 (6 bases). This CDR3 is built from 15 residues. Germline V gene lookup returns CDR1 MNHEY and CDR2 SVGAGI. V shed 6 bases and J shed 2 bases, with 16 bases lying between them. Here the CDR3 reads CASRGWGQRNTEAFF. The CDR3 DNA reads TGTGCCAGCAGGGGCTGGGGGCAGCGTAACACTGAAGCTTTCTTT.

The chain recombines TRBV7-3 with TRBJ2-3; possible D gene TRBD1, 5 bases. CDR1 is SGHTA and CDR2 is FQGTGA in the germline V gene. Deletions cut 4 bases from V and 4 bases from J, with 12 bases between. The CDR3 consists of 14 residues. The CDR3 loop is CASSSSRGPDTQYF. CDR3 in DNA: TGTGCCAGCAGCTCCTCAAGGGGTCCAGATACGCAGTATTTT.

This chain joins TRBV4-1 and TRBJ2-2; tentatively, D is TRBD2 (7 bases). V was trimmed by 4 bases and J by 0 bases, leaving 15 bases between them. The CDR3 runs 17 residues. Germline V gene lookup returns CDR1 MGHRA and CDR2 YSYEKL. CDR3 coding DNA: TGCGCCAGCAGCCCGGGTGGGGGGGCTTCGAACACCGGGGAGCTGTTTTTT. Translated: CASSPGGGASNTGELFF.

V usage is TRBV5-4 and J usage is TRBJ1-3; D unresolved. Germline V gives CDR1 SGHNT, CDR2 YYREEE (reference sequence). The CDR3 has 15 amino acids. V lost 3 bases and J lost 0, with 10 bases in between. DNA of the CDR3: TGTGCCAGCAGCTCCGCGCGGAGCTCTGGAAACACCATATATTTT. Translated, it gives CASSSARSSGNTIYF.

There are a few counts of this clone. This rearrangement joins TRBV4-2 to TRBJ2-1; TRBD2 matches at 8 bases. The length of the CDR3 is 18 residues. Germline V CDR1 and CDR2: LGHNA, YNFKEQ. The V gene end was trimmed by 1 base and the J gene end by 8 bases; junction bases not matched to a gene: 16. The CDR3 is CASSQGASGFGGGYEQFF. For the CDR3, the DNA is TGTGCCAGCAGCCAAGGGGCTAGCGGGTTTGGGGGCGGGTATGAGCAGTTCTTC.

The chain is built from TRBV9 and TRBJ2-1; 8 bases line up with TRBD2. V was pared by 0 bases and J by 2 bases, with 4 bases of the junction left unmatched. The CDR3 runs to 16 residues. The V gene's germline CDR1 is SGDLS and CDR2 YYNGEE. The CDR3 is CASSVGNSGAYNEQFF. The CDR3 nucleotides are TGTGCCAGCAGCGTAGGTAATAGCGGGGCCTACAATGAGCAGTTCTTC.

The chain recombines TRBV15 with TRBJ2-3; TRBD1 agrees at 10 bases. Trimming took 4 bases from V and 4 from J; bases not matched to a gene: 5. Germline values: CDR1 LNHNV, CDR2 YYDKDF (reference sequence). The CDR3 consists of 15 residues. The CDR3 spells CATSMDRGVADTQYF. CDR3 DNA sequence: TGTGCCACCAGCATGGACAGGGGGGTAGCAGATACGCAGTATTTT.

This chain joins TRBV5-6 and TRBJ2-2, with 7 bases fitting TRBD1. Germline CDR1 reads SGHDT; CDR2 reads YYEEEE. The CDR3 extends over 13 amino acids. The ends lost 4 bases at V and 10 bases at J; junction bases unmatched: 7. The CDR3 DNA reads TGTGCCAGCAGCCTACAGGGGTGGGAGGAGCTGTTTTTT. Translating gives CASSLQGWEELFF.

This clone has only one observation. The chain combines TRBV4-2 with TRBJ1-1; D gene uncertain. This CDR3 has 14 residues. Germline assignment: CDR1 LGHNA and CDR2 YNFKEQ. V was trimmed by 4 bases and J by 2 bases, leaving 11 bases between them. The CDR3 here is CASSLSSGNTEAFF. CDR3 bases: TGTGCCAGCAGCCTGTCTAGCGGTAACACTGAAGCTTTCTTT.

The chain employs TRBV11-2 and TRBJ1-2, with D perhaps TRBD1 (5 bases). CDR3 size: 15 residues. V lost 5 bases and J lost 2, with 15 bases in between. Germline CDR1 and CDR2: SGHAT and FQNNGV. The CDR3, as DNA: TGTGCCAGCAGCCCCAACCCTACAGGCAACTATGGCTACACCTTC. It encodes CASSPNPTGNYGYTF.

The chain is built from TRBV28 and TRBJ2-5; TRBD1 matches 8 bases. The germline V gene has CDR1 MDHEN and CDR2 SYDVKM. J lost 3 bases, V lost 6 bases, and 6 bases had no gene match. The CDR3 extends over 14 amino acids. CDR3 nucleotides: TGTGCCAGCAGCGAGACAGGGGAGGAAGAGACCCAGTACTTC. Translation gives CASSETGEEETQYF.

This chain connects TRBV5-1 to TRBJ2-3; D gene uncertain. The CDR3 spans 14 residues. V was shortened by 0 bases and J by 2 bases, with 7 bases between the two germline ends. The germline gives CDR1 SGHRS, CDR2 YFSETQ. The CDR3: CASSLVPDTDTQYF. CDR3 DNA sequence: TGCGCCAGCAGCTTGGTCCCAGACACAGATACGCAGTATTTT.

This chain links TRBV11-1 with TRBJ2-7, with D perhaps TRBD1 (5 bases). The CDR3 is 14 amino acids. The V and J ends lost 1 base and 7 bases respectively, with 14 bases between them. Looked up from germline, CDR1 is SGHAT and CDR2 is FQDESV (reference sequence). Here the CDR3 reads CASSLGAGHGEQYF. The DNA of the CDR3 is TGTGCCAGCAGCTTAGGGGCAGGGCACGGTGAGCAGTACTTC.